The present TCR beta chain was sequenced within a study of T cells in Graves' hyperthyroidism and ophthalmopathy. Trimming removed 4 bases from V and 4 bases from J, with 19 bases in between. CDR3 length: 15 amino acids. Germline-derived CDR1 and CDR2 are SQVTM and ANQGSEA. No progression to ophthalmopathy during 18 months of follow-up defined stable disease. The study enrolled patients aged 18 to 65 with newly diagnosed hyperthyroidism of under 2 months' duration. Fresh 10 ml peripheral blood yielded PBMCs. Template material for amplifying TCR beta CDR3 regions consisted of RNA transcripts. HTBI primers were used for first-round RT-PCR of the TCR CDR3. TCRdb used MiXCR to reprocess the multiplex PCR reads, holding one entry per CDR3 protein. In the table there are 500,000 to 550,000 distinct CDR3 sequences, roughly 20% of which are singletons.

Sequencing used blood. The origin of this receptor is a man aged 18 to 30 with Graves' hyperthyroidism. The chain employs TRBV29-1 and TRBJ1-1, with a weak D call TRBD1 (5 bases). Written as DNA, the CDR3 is TGCAGCGTTGTGGAAGTGGGGCCCTGGGGCACTGAAGCTTTCTTT. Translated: CSVVEVGPWGTEAFF.